The source of this TCR beta chain is a study of blood T cell repertoires in COVID-19. Sequencing was performed with immunoSEQ multiplex PCR; in TCRdb, only in-frame clones are kept and a portion is missing. The repertoire holds over 250,000 clones, with around 90% as singletons. V was clipped by 8 bases and J by 7 bases, with 11 bases between them. Germline V gene data show CDR1 as SGHNT and CDR2 as YENEEA. The CDR3 is 12 amino acids. This clone was seen a single time. Sequencing used peripheral blood. The receptor was derived from a woman in her fifties or sixties with COVID-19, enrolled during active disease. The chain uses TRBV11-3 and TRBJ2-2; D is perhaps TRBD1 (5 bases). The CDR3 DNA sequence: TGTGCCAGCTCAAGGGGCGGCGGGGAGCTGTTTTTT. Its protein is CASSRGGGELFF.